This T cell receptor beta chain was observed in a study of blood T cell repertoires in COVID-19. On the study more broadly: There were acute and convalescent COVID-19 samples, and they came from the United States, Italy and Spain.

The table came from immunoSEQ multiplex PCR; TCRdb's copy has only in-frame clones and leaves some out. Among approximately 240,000 clones listed, more than 65% were seen once. The germline gives CDR1 KGHDR, CDR2 SFDVKD. CDR3 length: 13 amino acids. Trimming removed 9 bases at V and 0 bases at J, with 7 bases between. This clonotype was obtained from a woman in her twenties or thirties who had recovered from COVID-19. The source material was peripheral blood. The V gene is TRBV24-1, the J gene TRBJ2-2; possible D gene TRBD2, 5 bases. The CDR3 DNA follows: TGTGCCACCGTCGGGACGAACACCGGGGAGCTGTTTTTT. Encoded protein: CATVGTNTGELFF.